A selection of T cell receptor beta chains follows, all from one sample in a study of shared clonotypes between healthy human individuals. TCRdb's table, derived via immunoSEQ multiplex PCR, lists solely in-frame clones and lacks some. The repertoire holds about 2.2 million clones, with just under 95% as singletons. Sequenced material: naive CD8+ T cells from PBMCs. The receptors stem from a man aged 18 to 29 in good health. Some clones in this sample may be carry-over from other donors' samples. Both conserved end residues are part of each CDR3. The D gene is left open where the match is weak. Part of the rows lack a size; the others show once, few, many or a class for expanded clones.

j_call v_call d_call clone_size cdr3_aa cdr3_nt
TRBJ2-7 TRBV4-1 TRBD2 NA CASSQVVREGTVYEQYF TGCGCCAGCAGCCAAGTGGTACGGGAGGGTACAGTATACGAGCAGTACTTC
TRBJ2-7 TRBV11-2 TRBD1 NA CASSTGTGSYEQYF TGTGCCAGCAGCACCGGGACAGGGTCATACGAGCAGTACTTC
TRBJ1-4 TRBV6-5 TRBD1 NA CASSSRQGAANEKLFF TGTGCCAGCAGTTCCCGACAGGGGGCCGCTAATGAAAAACTGTTTTTT
TRBJ2-5 TRBV19 NA NA CASSPGLGDVETQYF TGTGCCAGTAGTCCAGGTTTGGGGGACGTCGAGACCCAGTACTTC
TRBJ1-2 TRBV29-1 TRBD1 NA CSGLQGGIEGYTF TGCAGCGGATTGCAGGGGGGGATAGAGGGCTACACCTTC
TRBJ1-1 TRBV5-1 TRBD1 NA CASSWTGTGGTNTEAFF TGCGCCAGCAGCTGGACCGGGACAGGGGGTACGAACACTGAAGCTTTCTTT
TRBJ1-5 TRBV19 NA NA CASRLSGIGQPQHF TGTGCCAGTAGACTTTCAGGGATTGGCCAGCCCCAGCATTTT
TRBJ2-1 TRBV27 NA few CASSLSGEQFF TGTGCCAGCAGTTTGAGCGGTGAGCAGTTCTTC
TRBJ2-5 TRBV7-9 TRBD1 NA CASSPTGGRETQYF TGTGCCAGCAGCCCGACAGGGGGGCGGGAGACCCAGTACTTC
TRBJ2-7 TRBV19 NA once CASSIDLGFPDKYF TGTGCCAGTAGTATAGATCTGGGGTTTCCGGACAAGTACTTC
TRBJ1-5 TRBV7-8 NA few CASSLLRGQPQHF TGTGCCAGCAGCCTCCTTCGCGGTCAGCCCCAGCATTTT
TRBJ2-2 TRBV4-1 NA NA CASSQIAAIPNTGELFF TGCGCCAGCAGCCAAATAGCAGCAATACCGAACACCGGGGAGCTGTTTTTT
TRBJ1-1 TRBV7-9 NA NA CASSSREAGAEGTEAFF TGTGCCAGCAGCTCAAGGGAGGCAGGGGCGGAGGGCACTGAAGCTTTCTTT
TRBJ2-3 TRBV6-5 NA few CASSYGSTDTQYF TGTGCCAGCAGTTACGGGTCCACAGATACGCAGTATTTT
TRBJ2-2 TRBV7-2 NA NA CASSFIWTTGELFF TGTGCCAGCAGCTTTATCTGGACCACCGGGGAGCTGTTTTTT
TRBJ2-7 TRBV2 TRBD1 NA CASSDWTGYEQYF TGTGCCAGCAGTGATTGGACAGGCTACGAGCAGTACTTC
TRBJ2-6 TRBV4-3 TRBD1 NA CASSHPTGTGISGANVLTF TGCGCCAGCAGCCACCCGACCGGGACAGGGATCTCTGGGGCCAACGTCCTGACTTTC
TRBJ2-1 TRBV7-9 TRBD2 NA CASSLEGLAGGSYNEQFF TGTGCCAGCAGCTTAGAGGGTTTGGCGGGAGGGTCATACAATGAGCAGTTCTTC
TRBJ1-2 TRBV7-9 TRBD1 NA CASSPTPAGGRGYTF TGTGCCAGCAGCCCAACCCCGGCAGGGGGACGAGGCTACACCTTC
TRBJ1-2 TRBV27 NA NA CASSLLPAFYGYTF TGTGCCAGCAGTTTATTGCCGGCCTTCTATGGCTACACCTTC
TRBJ2-7 TRBV10-2 TRBD2 NA CASHFRLAVDYEQYF TGCGCCAGTCACTTCCGACTAGCGGTCGACTACGAGCAGTACTTC
TRBJ2-7 TRBV28 TRBD1 NA CASSGQGPYEQYF TGTGCCAGCAGTGGACAGGGGCCCTACGAGCAGTACTTC
TRBJ2-1 TRBV11-3 NA NA CASSLGVRPHNEQFF TGTGCCAGCAGCTTAGGAGTGAGACCCCACAATGAGCAGTTCTTC
TRBJ1-2 TRBV4-3 TRBD1 NA CASSRDRETRYTF TGCGCCAGCAGCAGGGACAGGGAAACGCGCTACACCTTC
TRBJ1-2 TRBV28 NA NA CASSFTGDDYGYTF TGTGCCAGCAGTTTCACCGGAGATGACTATGGCTACACCTTC
TRBJ1-3 TRBV6-5 NA NA CASSYSEGTGNTIYF TGTGCCAGCAGTTACTCCGAGGGGACGGGAAACACCATATATTTT
TRBJ2-1 TRBV9 NA NA CASQPLISVHEQFF TGTGCCAGCCAGCCCCTTATTAGCGTCCATGAGCAGTTCTTC
TRBJ2-2 TRBV18 TRBD1 NA CASSPWTGVRTGITGELFF TGTGCCAGCTCACCCTGGACAGGGGTAAGAACCGGGATCACCGGGGAGCTGTTTTTT
TRBJ2-7 TRBV4-2 TRBD2 NA CASSQDASGKDEQYF TGTGCCAGCAGCCAAGACGCTAGCGGGAAGGACGAGCAGTACTTC
TRBJ2-2 TRBV5-4 NA NA CASSLALAAGELFF TGTGCCAGCAGCTTGGCTTTAGCAGCCGGGGAGCTGTTTTTT
TRBJ1-2 TRBV28 NA NA CASSLTFASSREYGYTF TGTGCCAGCAGTTTAACGTTCGCATCATCTCGGGAATATGGCTACACCTTC
TRBJ1-5 TRBV19 NA NA CASSMEWGELNQPQHF TGTGCCAGTAGTATGGAGTGGGGGGAACTCAATCAGCCCCAGCATTTT